This TCR beta chain originates from a study of T cell changes during pregnancy in multiple sclerosis. Clones were read by immunoSEQ multiplex PCR, and TCRdb kept only the in-frame ones, dropping some. The sample gives tens of thousands of clones, approximately 85% of which show up once; more than 0.95% is in the top ten. The clonotype comes from a female donor with multiple sclerosis, enrolled in a pregnancy study. Source: CD4+ T cells from peripheral blood mononuclear cells, taken before pregnancy.

The CDR3 loop reads CASSRTGATNEKLFF. The CDR3 DNA is TGCGCCAGCAGTCGGACAGGGGCAACTAATGAAAAACTGTTTTTT. The rearrangement uses TRBV5-1 and TRBJ1-4, with 9 positions matching TRBD1. V lost 5 bases, J lost 0 bases, and 2 bases stayed unmatched. The CDR3 totals 15 residues. CDR1 is SGHRS and CDR2 is YFSETQ in the germline V gene. The whole variable domain, remainder taken from reference TRBV5-1 and TRBJ1-4, is KAGVTQTPRYLIKTRGQQVTLSCSPISGHRSVSWYQQTPGQGLQFLFEYFSETQRNKGNFPGRFSGRQFSNSRSEMNVSTLELGDSALYLCASSRTGATNEKLFFGSGTQLSVL.